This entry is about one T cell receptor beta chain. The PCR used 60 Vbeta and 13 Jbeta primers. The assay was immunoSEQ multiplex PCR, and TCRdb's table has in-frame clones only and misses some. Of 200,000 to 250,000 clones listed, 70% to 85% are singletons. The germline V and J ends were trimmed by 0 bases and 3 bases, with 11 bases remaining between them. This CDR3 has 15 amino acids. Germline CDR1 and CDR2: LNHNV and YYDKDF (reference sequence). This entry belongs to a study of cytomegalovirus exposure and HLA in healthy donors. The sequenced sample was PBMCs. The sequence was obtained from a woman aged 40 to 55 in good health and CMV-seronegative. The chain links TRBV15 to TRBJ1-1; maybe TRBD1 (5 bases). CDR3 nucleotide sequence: TGTGCCACCAGCAGAGAAGGCAGGGACTACACTGAAGCTTTCTTT. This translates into CATSREGRDYTEAFF.